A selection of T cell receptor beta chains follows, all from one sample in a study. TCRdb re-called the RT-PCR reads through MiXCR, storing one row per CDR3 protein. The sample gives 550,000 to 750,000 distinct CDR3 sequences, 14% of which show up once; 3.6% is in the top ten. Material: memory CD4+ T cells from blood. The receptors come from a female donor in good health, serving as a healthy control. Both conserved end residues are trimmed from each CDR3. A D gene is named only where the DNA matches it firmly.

CDR3 protein: ASSQDLGLSGNTIY
V gene: TRBV4-3
D gene: -
J gene: TRBJ1-3

CDR3 protein: ASSLARVGNQPQH
V gene: TRBV7-2
D gene: -
J gene: TRBJ1-5

CDR3 protein: ASSKQGAASGNTIY
V gene: TRBV5-8
D gene: TRBD1
J gene: TRBJ1-3

CDR3 protein: ASSSSLNREGYT
V gene: TRBV7-8
D gene: -
J gene: TRBJ1-2

CDR3 protein: ASASGDNEQF
V gene: TRBV4-2
D gene: -
J gene: TRBJ2-1

CDR3 protein: ASRSGSSYEQY
V gene: TRBV28
D gene: -
J gene: TRBJ2-7

CDR3 protein: ASSFSGSPETQY
V gene: TRBV12-3/TRBV12-4
D gene: TRBD2
J gene: TRBJ2-5

CDR3 protein: ASSLGGLGDIQY
V gene: TRBV5-5
D gene: -
J gene: TRBJ2-4

CDR3 protein: ATSESSGRAKVEQF
V gene: TRBV24-1
D gene: TRBD2
J gene: TRBJ2-1

CDR3 protein: ASRARGGRATNEKLF
V gene: TRBV2
D gene: -
J gene: TRBJ1-4

CDR3 protein: ASSQGVAWGYT
V gene: TRBV3-1
D gene: -
J gene: TRBJ1-2

CDR3 protein: ASSLFGDRTEAF
V gene: TRBV28
D gene: -
J gene: TRBJ1-1

CDR3 protein: ASSLDPPNTGELF
V gene: TRBV5-1
D gene: -
J gene: TRBJ2-2

CDR3 protein: ASSMTARNYRSYNEQF
V gene: TRBV2
D gene: -
J gene: TRBJ2-1

CDR3 protein: ASSLGGRARNEQF
V gene: TRBV28
D gene: TRBD2
J gene: TRBJ2-1

CDR3 protein: ASSVGISDFYGELF
V gene: TRBV9
D gene: -
J gene: TRBJ2-2

CDR3 protein: ASSVVGRVDEKLF
V gene: TRBV9
D gene: -
J gene: TRBJ1-4

CDR3 protein: ASSFGDLGLAGGEQF
V gene: TRBV12-3/TRBV12-4
D gene: TRBD2
J gene: TRBJ2-1

CDR3 protein: ASSDGPYEQY
V gene: TRBV3-1
D gene: -
J gene: TRBJ2-7

CDR3 protein: SVESRAGLPNEQF
V gene: TRBV29-1
D gene: -
J gene: TRBJ2-1

CDR3 protein: ASSVTSGQETQY
V gene: TRBV2
D gene: TRBD2
J gene: TRBJ2-5

CDR3 protein: SATPRSYNSPLH
V gene: TRBV20-1
D gene: -
J gene: TRBJ1-6

CDR3 protein: SARFRGTVADIQY
V gene: TRBV20-1
D gene: -
J gene: TRBJ2-4

CDR3 protein: ASSPSPTSGRAGEQF
V gene: TRBV9
D gene: TRBD2
J gene: TRBJ2-1

CDR3 protein: SAKGPSGSGNEQF
V gene: TRBV20-1
D gene: TRBD2
J gene: TRBJ2-1

CDR3 protein: ASSPSDRPEQF
V gene: TRBV11-1
D gene: -
J gene: TRBJ2-1

CDR3 protein: SAKTGTHYEQY
V gene: TRBV20-1
D gene: -
J gene: TRBJ2-7

CDR3 protein: SASLQGAVTYEQY
V gene: TRBV20-1
D gene: TRBD1
J gene: TRBJ2-7

CDR3 protein: ASSLSKVDTEAF
V gene: TRBV27
D gene: -
J gene: TRBJ1-1

CDR3 protein: ASTPGRDKTQY
V gene: TRBV28
D gene: TRBD2
J gene: TRBJ2-5

CDR3 protein: ASSVIPGTNQETQY
V gene: TRBV5-1
D gene: -
J gene: TRBJ2-5

CDR3 protein: ASSALGGRGRTEAF
V gene: TRBV9
D gene: TRBD1
J gene: TRBJ1-1

CDR3 protein: SARQPGQNYGYT
V gene: TRBV20-1
D gene: TRBD1
J gene: TRBJ1-2

CDR3 protein: ASSQLRGGSGYGYT
V gene: TRBV3-1
D gene: -
J gene: TRBJ1-2

CDR3 protein: ASRGGSATDTQY
V gene: TRBV5-1
D gene: TRBD2
J gene: TRBJ2-3

CDR3 protein: ASRAYVQPQH
V gene: TRBV28
D gene: -
J gene: TRBJ1-5

CDR3 protein: ASSPLYRGEQF
V gene: TRBV6-5
D gene: TRBD1
J gene: TRBJ2-1

CDR3 protein: ASSAQGGTGANVLT
V gene: TRBV9
D gene: -
J gene: TRBJ2-6

CDR3 protein: ASRQTSYEQY
V gene: TRBV28
D gene: -
J gene: TRBJ2-7

CDR3 protein: ASSSDGRFSYNEQF
V gene: TRBV6-5
D gene: -
J gene: TRBJ2-1

CDR3 protein: SARSPLADTQY
V gene: TRBV20-1
D gene: -
J gene: TRBJ2-3

CDR3 protein: ASSWPWDLSNQPQH
V gene: TRBV6-6
D gene: -
J gene: TRBJ1-5